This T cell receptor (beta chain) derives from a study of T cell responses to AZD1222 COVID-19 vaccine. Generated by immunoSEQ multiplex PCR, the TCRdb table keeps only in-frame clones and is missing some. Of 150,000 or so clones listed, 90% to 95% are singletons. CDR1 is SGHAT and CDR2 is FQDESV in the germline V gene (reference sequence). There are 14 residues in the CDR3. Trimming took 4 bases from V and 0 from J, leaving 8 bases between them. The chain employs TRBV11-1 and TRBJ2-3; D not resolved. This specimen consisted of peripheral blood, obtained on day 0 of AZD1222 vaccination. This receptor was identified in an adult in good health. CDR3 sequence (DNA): TGTGCCAGCAGCTCCGACCCCAGCACAGATACGCAGTATTTT. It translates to CASSSDPSTDTQYF.